Presented here are 14 T cell receptor beta chains from one specimen sequenced in a study of cytomegalovirus exposure and HLA in healthy donors. Amplification used 60 Vbeta primers and 13 Jbeta primers. This table comes from immunoSEQ multiplex PCR, and its TCRdb copy is limited to in-frame clones, with some not included. Here the sample spans fewer than 250,000 clones, 75% to 85% being singletons. Input material: PBMCs. Receptor source: a girl between 10 and 17 years old in good health and CMV-seronegative.

The chain uses TRBV2 and TRBJ2-2, with 13 bases identical to TRBD2. V shed 5 bases and J 4 bases; nucleotides not matched to a gene: 4. The CDR3 is 16 residues long. CDR1 and CDR2 (germline): SNHLY, FYNNEI. The CDR3 region has the DNA TGTGCCAGCAGTTTTACTAGCGGGAGGGCCACCGGGGAGCTGTTTTTT. Protein product: CASSFTSGRATGELFF.

V is TRBV5-5 and J is TRBJ2-6; TRBD1 might be the D (7 bases). The CDR3 has 18 amino acids. Germline CDR1 and CDR2: SGHKS and YYEKEE (reference sequence). Trimming took off 4 bases at V and 0 bases at J, with 17 bases between the two ends. The CDR3 DNA sequence: TGTGCCAGCAGCGGGGGGACAGCGAGGTACTCTGGGGCCAACGTCCTGACTTTC. It specifies CASSGGTARYSGANVLTF.

This chain uses TRBV30 with TRBJ2-1; weak D call: TRBD2 (6 bases). The CDR3 covers 14 residues. Germline assignment: CDR1 GTSNPN and CDR2 SVGIG (reference sequence). V gave up 2 bases and J gave up 5 bases, with 13 bases separating them. The CDR3 region is CAWSSGLSNNEQFF. The CDR3 bases are TGTGCCTGGAGTTCGGGACTGTCGAACAATGAGCAGTTCTTC. The full variable domain, with the rest looked up from reference TRBV30 and TRBJ2-1, is SQTIHQWPATLVQPVGSPLSLECTVEGTSNPNLYWYRQAAGRGLQLLFYSVGIGQISSEVPQNLSASRPQDRQFILSSKKLLLSDSGFYLCAWSSGLSNNEQFFGPGTRLTVL.

This chain connects TRBV7-6 to TRBJ2-5, with 8 bases fitting TRBD2. CDR1 and CDR2 (germline): SGHVS, FNYEAQ. This CDR3 has 15 amino acids. Trimming cost V 3 bases and J 3 bases; bases outside gene matches: 6. DNA of the CDR3: TGTGCCAGCAGCTTGGGCGGGACTAGGAAAGAGACCCAGTACTTC. It yields the protein CASSLGGTRKETQYF.

In nucleotides, the CDR3 is TGTGCCAGCAGCCCGACAGTGGGGGGGACCTACGAGCAGTACTTC. Protein: CASSPTVGGTYEQYF. The chain is built from TRBV7-9 and TRBJ2-7; 7 bases fit TRBD2. Germline V gene sequence: CDR1 SEHNR, CDR2 FQNEAQ (reference sequence). There are 15 residues in the CDR3. With 5 bases clipped from V and 2 bases from J, the junction kept 9 bases outside the gene matches.

The rearrangement joins TRBV9 to TRBJ2-5, with TRBD2 as a possible D gene (7 bases). CDR1 and CDR2 from the germline V gene are SGDLS and YYNGEE. The ends were cut back, 2 bases at V and 5 bases at J, with 16 bases in the middle. The CDR3 covers 15 residues. CDR3 nucleotides: TGTGCCAGCAGCGTCGCCGGGGGGCCGGGGGAGACCCAGTACTTC. This codes for CASSVAGGPGETQYF.

J is TRBJ1-2 and V is TRBV28; D possibly corresponds to TRBD1 (5 bases). This CDR3 is built from 20 residues. The germline V and J ends were trimmed by 5 bases and 5 bases, with 33 bases remaining between them. CDR1 and CDR2 (germline): MDHEN, SYDVKM. In DNA form, the CDR3 reads TGTGCCAGCAGTGACACCGCGGGGAGGCGACCGTCCTCGGAGGGGTATGGCTACACCTTC. This codes for CASSDTAGRRPSSEGYGYTF.

This chain uses TRBV28 with TRBJ2-7; possible D gene TRBD2, 6 bases. The CDR3 extends over 15 amino acids. From germline, CDR1 is MDHEN and CDR2 SYDVKM. The V end lost 4 bases, the J end lost 3 bases, and 16 bases lay between the germline ends. The CDR3 region has the DNA TGTGCCAGCAGTTCCCCCGGGACTTTAAACTACGAGCAGTACTTC. It encodes CASSSPGTLNYEQYF. The whole variable domain, remainder taken from reference TRBV28 and TRBJ2-7, is DVKVTQSSRYLVKRTGEKVFLECVQDMDHENMFWYRQDPGLGLRLIYFSYDVKMKEKGDIPEGYSVSREKKERFSLILESASTNQTSMYLCASSSPGTLNYEQYFGPGTRLTVT.

A single count supports this clone. The chain is built from TRBV19 and TRBJ2-3, with 12 bases fitting TRBD2. The germline gives CDR1 LNHDA, CDR2 SQIVND (reference sequence). The CDR3 has 16 amino acids. V shed 5 bases and J 5 bases; nucleotides not matched to a gene: 8. The CDR3 loop is CASSPNALAGGDTQYF. The CDR3 coding sequence is TGTGCCAGTAGTCCCAACGCACTAGCGGGGGGAGATACGCAGTATTTT.

The rearrangement joins TRBV7-3 to TRBJ1-2; no clear D. This CDR3 has 13 amino acids. Trimming removed 8 bases from V and 6 bases from J, with 16 bases in between. Germline lookup yields CDR1 SGHTA and CDR2 FQGTGA. CDR3 DNA: TGTGCCAGCCCTGGAGCAAGGATGGATGGCTACACCTTC. This codes for CASPGARMDGYTF.

This sequence joins TRBV4-3 and TRBJ1-4; the D gene is possibly TRBD1 (6 bases). V shed 1 base and J shed 5 bases, with 17 bases lying between them. There are 17 residues in the CDR3. Germline loops: CDR1 LGHNA, CDR2 YSLEER. The CDR3 here is CASSQAISSRGNEKLFF. CDR3 nucleotides: TGCGCCAGCAGCCAAGCAATCTCATCGAGGGGGAATGAAAAACTGTTTTTT.

This rearrangement joins TRBV7-9 to TRBJ2-1, with TRBD2 identical over 9 bases. CDR1 and CDR2 from the germline V gene are SEHNR and FQNEAQ (reference sequence). The CDR3 is made up of 13 amino acids. Trimming cost V 5 bases and J 14 bases; bases outside gene matches: 10. CDR3 in DNA: TGTGCCAGCAGCCTTTCTTCAGGGACTAGCAAGTTCTTC. It is translated as CASSLSSGTSKFF. Supplemented by reference TRBV7-9 and TRBJ2-1, the full variable domain reads DTGVSQNPRHKITKRGQNVTFRCDPISEHNRLYWYRQTLGQGPEFLTYFQNEAQLEKSRLLSDRFSAERPKGSFSTLEIQRTEQGDSAMYLCASSLSSGTSKFFGPGTRLTVL.

This clone was counted once. This chain links TRBV29-1 with TRBJ2-3, with D perhaps TRBD2 (6 bases). The germline V gene has CDR1 SQVTM and CDR2 ANQGSEA. The V end lost 3 bases, the J end lost 0 bases, and 13 bases lay between the germline ends. CDR3 size: 15 residues. CDR3 sequence (DNA): TGCAGCGTTGATCTGGCGGGACTCAGCACAGATACGCAGTATTTT. Protein product: CSVDLAGLSTDTQYF.

The chain links TRBV7-2 to TRBJ2-1, with 14 nucleotides matching TRBD2. The CDR3 loop spans 17 amino acids. Trimming removed 5 bases from V and 4 bases from J; junction bases left unmatched: 7. The V gene's germline CDR1 is SGHTA and CDR2 FQGNSA. Here the CDR3 DNA reads TGTGCCAGCAGCCCGCGACTAGCGGGGGGGCAGTACAATGAGCAGTTCTTC. Its translation: CASSPRLAGGQYNEQFF.